The clone carrying this T cell receptor (beta chain) was found many times. These data belong to a study of identical twins. The germline V gene has CDR1 ENHRY and CDR2 SYGVKD. The CDR3 spans 16 residues. With V trimmed by 3 bases and J by 2 bases, 5 bases remained unmatched. After template switching added a universal primer site, the resulting cDNA carried unique molecular identifiers. TCRdb passed the 5' RACE reads through MiXCR, listing each CDR3 protein once. The repertoire consists of approximately 670,000 distinct CDR3 sequences, with around 6% occurring once and the leading ten covering around 1.9%.

The chain joins TRBV10-3 to TRBJ2-1, with TRBD2 identical over 9 bases. The source material was naive T cells sorted from blood. This clonotype was obtained from a man aged 18 to 30 in good health. In DNA form, the CDR3 reads TGTGCCATCAGTGACTTAGCGGGAGCGGCCTACAATGAGCAGTTCTTC. Its protein product is CAISDLAGAAYNEQFF.